This entry lists 9 T cell receptor beta chains sequenced from one sample in a study of patients and donors after allogeneic stem cell transplantation. From the RT-PCR reads, TCRdb called clonotypes with MiXCR, one entry per CDR3 protein. Among approximately 140,000 distinct CDR3 sequences, about two fifths were seen once, and the ten largest hold about 50%. The sequenced sample consisted of blood, either unsorted or a sorted T cell fraction (not recorded which). These receptors originate from a human donor who was either an allogeneic HSCT recipient or a stem cell or donor lymphocyte infusion donor (not recorded which). It is not recorded whose cells these are; they may come from a transplant donor.

The chain couples TRBV2 to TRBJ2-5; possible D gene TRBD2, 5 bases. The germline gives CDR1 SNHLY, CDR2 FYNNEI. This CDR3 is 15 amino acids long. Trimming took off 7 bases at V and 4 bases at J, with 19 bases between the two ends. In DNA form, the CDR3 reads TGTGCCAGCAACCTAGACCGGGGTGGCGCAGAGACCCAGTACTTC. Its protein is CASNLDRGGAETQYF.

This clonotype has more than one count but fewer than ten. The rearrangement uses TRBV29-1 and TRBJ1-2; maybe TRBD1 (6 bases). Germline CDR1 SQVTM, CDR2 ANQGSEA. V was shortened by 4 bases and J by 8 bases, with 14 bases between the two germline ends. The CDR3 sequence is 12 residues long. The chain's CDR3 is CSVGIRGEGYTF. CDR3 bases: TGCAGCGTTGGTATCAGGGGTGAAGGCTACACCTTC. The full variable domain, completed using reference TRBV29-1 and TRBJ1-2, is SAVISQKPSRDICQRGTSLTIQCQVDSQVTMMFWYRQQPGQSLTLIATANQGSEATYESGFVIDKFPISRPNLTFSTLTVSNMSPEDSSIYLCSVGIRGEGYTFGSGTRLTVV.

The gene calls are TRBV28 and TRBJ2-1, with D possibly TRBD2 on 5 matching bases. The CDR3 consists of 10 residues. CDR1 and CDR2 from the germline V gene are MDHEN and SYDVKM. The ends were cut back, 10 bases at V and 9 bases at J, with 10 bases in the middle. CDR3 in amino acids: CATSAGEQFF. CDR3 DNA: TGTGCCACCTCGGCGGGTGAGCAGTTCTTC.

This clonotype appeared a few times. This chain connects TRBV28 to TRBJ1-1; D gene unclear. The CDR3 has 11 residues. CDR1 MDHEN and CDR2 SYDVKM come from the germline V gene. Trimming left V 3 bases short and J 8 bases short, with 7 bases between. DNA of the CDR3: TGTGCCAGCAGTTTTGAGGCAGAAGCTTTCTTT. Its protein is CASSFEAEAFF.

The chain recombines TRBV6-1 with TRBJ1-6; D not resolved. This CDR3 is built from 13 residues. Trimming took 0 bases from V and 8 from J, leaving 5 bases between them. Germline V CDR1 and CDR2: MNHNS, SASEGT. The CDR3 coding sequence is TGTGCCAGCAGTGAAGCCGTTTATTCACCCCTCCACTTT. Translating it yields CASSEAVYSPLHF.

The chain is built from TRBV12-3 or TRBV12-4 and TRBJ1-3; D is unresolved. The CDR3 has 11 amino acids. As DNA, the CDR3 is TGTGGGAGCCACTCTGGAAACACCATATATTTT. Translating it yields CGSHSGNTIYF.

V usage is TRBV5-1 and J usage is TRBJ1-1; D is ambiguous. Between the trimmed V and J ends, which lost 0 bases and 4 bases, there was a span of 13 bases. This CDR3 has 15 residues. Germline assignment: CDR1 SGHRS and CDR2 YFSETQ. CDR3 sequence reads: CASSLAPYSATEAFF. CDR3 nucleotides: TGCGCCAGCAGCTTGGCCCCCTACAGTGCCACTGAAGCTTTCTTT.

This clonotype occurred a few times. This chain uses TRBV5-1 with TRBJ2-3; TRBD1 might be the D (5 bases). Germline CDR1 is SGHRS and CDR2 is YFSETQ. Trimming stripped 4 bases from V and 13 bases from J, with 19 bases between. The CDR3 contains 13 residues. DNA for the CDR3: TGCGCCAGCAGCCTCTGGGGCGCCCCCCTGAAGTATTTT. This sequence encodes CASSLWGAPLKYF.

This clonotype was observed a handful of times. A junction boundary mismatches the germline segment, possibly from a read error. J is TRBJ2-7 and V is TRBV9; the D is unclear. Germline lookup yields CDR1 SGDLS and CDR2 YYNGEE. The CDR3 sequence is 13 residues long. CDR3 residues: CASSVLDSHEQYF. CDR3 DNA: TGTGCCAGCAGCGTATTAGACTCCCACGAGCAGTACTTC.